Sequencing of this TCR beta chain was carried out in a study of pediatric ulcerative colitis. Study conclusions and caveats: Substantially fewer templates came from a couple of patients' blood samples.

In regard to this clone: The antigen remains unidentified.

Method: immunoSEQ multiplex PCR; TCRdb's copy keeps in-frame clones and lacks some. Of over 20,000 clones in the sample, about two thirds were seen once. During colonoscopy, one to two rectal pinch biopsies were collected. V was shortened by 2 bases and J by 3 bases, with 11 bases between the two germline ends. The CDR3 covers 15 residues. The germline CDR1 and CDR2 sequences are PRHDT and FYEKMQ (reference sequence). The clonotype originates from a boy between 10 and 17 years old with severe ulcerative colitis. The J gene is TRBJ1-5, the V gene TRBV13, with D uncertain. The sample comprised gut tissue. The CDR3 loop is CASSLRVQNNQPQHF. In DNA, the CDR3 is TGTGCCAGCAGCTTACGAGTACAGAACAATCAGCCCCAGCATTTT.